The 15 T cell receptor beta chains listed next were all sequenced from one sample in a study of preoperative IRX-2 immunotherapy in early breast cancer. As to treatment: preoperative locoregional IRX-2 cytokine immunotherapy. TCRdb keeps only in-frame clones here, not all; method: immunoSEQ multiplex PCR. The table has 35,000 to 40,000 clones, 82% seen once. Sequences were derived from lymph node tissue, sampled after IRX-2 immunotherapy. These receptors were collected from a human donor with breast cancer.

The J gene is TRBJ2-7, the V gene TRBV4-1; D remains ambiguous. This CDR3 is built from 13 residues. Between the trimmed V and J ends, which lost 4 bases and 5 bases, there was a span of 12 bases. Germline CDR1 is MGHRA and CDR2 is YSYEKL. The CDR3 nucleotides are TGCGCCAGCAGCCCAGGTGGAGTCAACGAGCAGTACTTC. It codes for CASSPGGVNEQYF.

The chain recombines TRBV29-1 with TRBJ1-1, with D tentatively TRBD1 (5 bases). Germline CDR1 reads SQVTM; CDR2 reads ANQGSEA. This CDR3 contains 13 residues. V lost 0 bases, J lost 7 bases, and 12 bases lay in between. The DNA for the CDR3 is TGCAGCGTTGAAGACCCGACAGCGGGTGAAGCTTTCTTT. It translates to CSVEDPTAGEAFF.

The chain is built from TRBV19 and TRBJ1-4, with TRBD1 matching 7 bases. J was trimmed by 0 bases and V by 5 bases; bases with no gene match: 0. The CDR3 runs to 14 residues. Germline V lookup: CDR1 LNHDA, CDR2 SQIVND (reference sequence). CDR3 nucleotides: TGTGCCAGTAGTGGACAGGCAACTAATGAAAAACTGTTTTTT. Its protein product is CASSGQATNEKLFF. Looking up the rest from reference TRBV19 and TRBJ1-4 gives the full variable domain: DGGITQSPKYLFRKEGQNVTLSCEQNLNHDAMYWYRQDPGQGLRLIYYSQIVNDFQKGDIAEGYSVSREKKESFPLTVTSAQKNPTAFYLCASSGQATNEKLFFGSGTQLSVL.

The V call is TRBV18, the J call TRBJ2-5; D remains ambiguous. The germline CDR1 and CDR2 sequences are KGHSH and LQKENI. The CDR3 contains 14 residues. The V end was cut by 3 bases, the J end by 2 bases, with 10 bases between. The CDR3 sequence is CASSPRKNQETQYF. CDR3 DNA sequence: TGTGCCAGCTCACCGCGGAAGAATCAAGAGACCCAGTACTTC.

This rearrangement joins TRBV7-1 to TRBJ2-3; 7 bases map to TRBD2. TRBV7-1 is placed among ORFs of uncertain function. V shed 5 bases, J shed 2 bases, and the junction held 7 bases outside the gene matches. CDR3 size: 15 residues. In DNA form, the CDR3 reads TGTGCCAGCAGCCCTAGCGGCCCCGTCACAGATACGCAGTATTTT. It is translated as CASSPSGPVTDTQYF.

This clone was detected once. This rearrangement joins TRBV11-3 to TRBJ2-7; 7 bases are shared with TRBD1. V lost 5 bases and J lost 2; bases outside the gene matches: 9. CDR1 and CDR2 (germline): SGHNT, YENEEA. The length of the CDR3 is 15 residues. The CDR3 DNA sequence: TGTGCCAGCAGCGTGGGGTTAGACAGGGCCTACGAGCAGTACTTC. As protein: CASSVGLDRAYEQYF.

The chain links TRBV19 to TRBJ1-5; 7 nucleotides line up with TRBD1. Germline CDR1 is LNHDA and CDR2 is SQIVND (reference sequence). This CDR3 contains 14 residues. V was pared by 3 bases and J by 6 bases, with 5 bases of the junction left unmatched. The CDR3 nucleotides are TGTGCCAGTAGTATCGGAGGGGGCCGTCAGCCCCAGCATTTT. Its translation is CASSIGGGRQPQHF.

This clone came up once. The chain joins TRBV7-5 to TRBJ2-6; TRBD1 is taken as the D call from the table, unchecked against the DNA. TRBV7-5 is a known pseudogene. The CDR3 is 17 residues long. The CDR3 here is CASIQDRTLSGANVLTF. As DNA, the CDR3 is TGTGCCAGCATCCAGGACAGAACCCTCTCTGGGGCCAACGTCCTGACTTTC.

The chain uses TRBV5-1 and TRBJ2-2; TRBD1 agrees at 10 bases. V gave up 4 bases and J gave up 6 bases; unmatched junction bases: 9. Germline values: CDR1 SGHRS, CDR2 YFSETQ. This CDR3 region has 16 residues. The CDR3 nucleotides read TGCGCCAGCAGCCTGTCCGGGACAGGGGCCGCCGGGGAGCTGTTTTTT. It translates to CASSLSGTGAAGELFF.

This chain joins TRBV19 and TRBJ1-5; TRBD1 might be the D (6 bases). The CDR3 consists of 16 residues. Trimming stripped 5 bases from V and 1 base from J, with 15 bases between. Looked up from germline, CDR1 is LNHDA and CDR2 is SQIVND (reference sequence). In DNA form, the CDR3 reads TGTGCCAGTAGTCAAAAGGGCAGGGGCAGCAATCAGCCCCAGCATTTT. Residues: CASSQKGRGSNQPQHF.

This chain connects TRBV11-3 to TRBJ2-5; D perhaps matches TRBD1 (6 bases). V was cut by 8 bases and J by 4 bases, with 17 bases left in between. The germline V gene has CDR1 SGHNT and CDR2 YENEEA. CDR3 length: 14 amino acids. The CDR3 protein is CASRDSGALETQYF. The CDR3 DNA reads TGTGCCAGCCGGGATTCAGGGGCTTTAGAGACCCAGTACTTC.

This clone was counted a single time. The chain uses TRBV23-1 and TRBJ2-1, with 9 bases aligning to TRBD2. TRBV23-1 is labeled an ORF, and its function is uncertain. With 6 bases clipped from V and 5 bases from J, the junction kept 17 bases outside the gene matches. The CDR3 is 18 amino acids. In DNA form, the CDR3 reads TGCGCCAGCAGCCCCGCTGTACAGCGGGGGGTTTGGAACAATGAGCAGTTCTTC. Protein product: CASSPAVQRGVWNNEQFF.

Only a few counts were recorded for this clone. This chain connects TRBV11-3 to TRBJ1-4; possibly TRBD1 for D (5 bases). V lost 5 bases and J 7 bases, leaving 17 bases between the germline ends. The CDR3 length is 15 residues. Per the germline V gene, CDR1 is SGHNT and CDR2 is YENEEA. CDR3 DNA: TGTGCCAGCAGCACCACCGGGACCGATTTTGAAAAACTGTTTTTT. Translation gives CASSTTGTDFEKLFF.

This clone is classed as large. The chain employs TRBV11-3 and TRBJ2-7; D is uncertain. The CDR3 sequence is 15 residues long. Per the germline V gene, CDR1 is SGHNT and CDR2 is YENEEA. V was clipped by 5 bases and J by 5 bases, with 19 bases between them. Written as DNA, the CDR3 is TGTGCCAGCAGCCCCCTCGGAAAGCCCATGGACGAGCAGTACTTC. Translated, it gives CASSPLGKPMDEQYF.

The chain joins TRBV19 to TRBJ2-2, with 8 bases lining up with TRBD2. With V trimmed by 5 bases and J by 0 bases, 11 bases remained unmatched. There are 18 residues in the CDR3. In germline, CDR1 is LNHDA, CDR2 SQIVND (reference sequence). Here the CDR3 reads CASSPGWAGGANTGELFF. CDR3 coding DNA: TGTGCCAGTAGTCCCGGCTGGGCGGGGGGCGCGAACACCGGGGAGCTGTTTTTT. Based on the CDR3 plus reference TRBV19 and TRBJ2-2, the full variable domain is DGGITQSPKYLFRKEGQNVTLSCEQNLNHDAMYWYRQDPGQGLRLIYYSQIVNDFQKGDIAEGYSVSREKKESFPLTVTSAQKNPTAFYLCASSPGWAGGANTGELFFGEGSRLTVL.